This T cell receptor beta chain was retrieved from a study of blood T cell repertoires in COVID-19. Looking at the study overall: Spain, Italy and the United States supplied samples that represented acute and convalescent COVID-19. The analysed material was cDNA or gDNA that came from T cells, B-cell-depleted T cells, or PBMCs.

Trimming shortened V by 1 base and J by 0 bases, and 10 bases separated the two germline ends. This CDR3 has 15 amino acids. Germline V gene data show CDR1 as MGHRA and CDR2 as YSYEKL. As processed by the authors: Cell counts per sample came from amplifying reference gene primers. Clones were read by immunoSEQ multiplex PCR, and TCRdb kept only the in-frame ones, dropping some. From that table come the V and J calls and clone size; the DNA was used to work out D and trimming. This sample has 350,000 to 550,000 clones; roughly 91% occur once, and the top ten carry approximately 4.3%. This receptor was obtained from a woman aged 25 to 39 with acute or convalescent COVID-19. The sample taken for sequencing was peripheral blood. The V call is TRBV4-1, the J call TRBJ2-7; D remains ambiguous. The CDR3 DNA reads as TGCGCCAGCAGCCAAGTAGGCGGCCCCTCCTACGAGCAGTACTTC. Residues: CASSQVGGPSYEQYF.